Given below is one T cell receptor beta chain in context. This clonotype was recorded many times. The clone's antigen remains unknown. Base qualities were left out, and no much larger clone turns up one base away. This sample was taken from a study of response to subunit inactivated influenza vaccine (dated by TCRdb to about 2018). Study-wide context: Deep quantitative T cell receptor repertoire profiling was used in the study to track responses to a trivalent subunit inactivated influenza vaccine.

The germline V gene yields SQVTM for CDR1 and ANQGSEA for CDR2. The germline V and J ends show losses of 6 bases and 5 bases respectively, and no gene match explains 1 base of the junction. Its CDR3 holds 14 amino acids, cysteine through phenylalanine. The sequence is cut down to CDR3 DNA, 42 bases in frame from base 1. Receptor amplification or capture employed RT-PCR. The sequencer was an Illumina HiSeq 2500. Starting from the raw public reads, TCRdb applied fastp trimming at Q25, assembled clones with MiXCR and retained in-frame beta chains. Every distinct CDR3 protein forms one entry, paired with its most common genes and DNA. Across this sample there are 500,000 to 600,000 distinct CDR3 sequences, with about 15% seen only once. Roughly 11% of the sample is in the top ten clones. Broader findings and caveats from the paper: It was suggested by the authors that each seasonal influenza vaccination may recruit only a limited number of new T cells.

The sample here was PBMCs from blood, taken 11 to 12 days after vaccination. This receptor was identified in a man aged 50 to 59 who received an inactivated influenza vaccine. Donor details come from another sample of the same person, matched by shared clones. The chain is encoded by TRBV29-1 joined to TRBJ2-2; 15 of the junction bases match TRBD2. The CDR3 has the sequence CSVGLAGGTGELFF. Read as DNA, the sequence is TGCAGCGTGGGACTAGCGGGAGGAACCGGGGAGCTGTTTTTT.